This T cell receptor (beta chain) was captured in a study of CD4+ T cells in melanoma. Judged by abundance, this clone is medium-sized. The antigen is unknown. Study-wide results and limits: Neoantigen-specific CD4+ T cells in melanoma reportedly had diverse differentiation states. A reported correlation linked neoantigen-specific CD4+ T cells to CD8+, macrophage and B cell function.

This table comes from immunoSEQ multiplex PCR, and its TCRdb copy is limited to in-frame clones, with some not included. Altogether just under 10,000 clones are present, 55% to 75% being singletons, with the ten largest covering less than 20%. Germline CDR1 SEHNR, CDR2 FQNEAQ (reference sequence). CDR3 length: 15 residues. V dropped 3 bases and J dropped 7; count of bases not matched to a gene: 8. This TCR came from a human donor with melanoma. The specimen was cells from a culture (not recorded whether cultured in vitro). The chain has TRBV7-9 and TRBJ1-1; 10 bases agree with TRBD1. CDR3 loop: CASSFSDRGPVEAFF. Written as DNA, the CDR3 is TGTGCCAGCAGCTTTTCCGACAGGGGGCCCGTTGAAGCTTTCTTT.